The subject of this entry is one T cell receptor (beta chain). Its specificity is not known. Time point denoted: week 11, during vaccination. What each vaccine dose contained was 300 ug of mutant IDH1 20-mer peptide, accompanied by topical imiquimod. This entry is derived from a study of a mutant IDH1 vaccine in newly diagnosed glioma. For the study at large: With temozolomide cycles, or 4-6 weeks after radiotherapy alone, vaccination was started. It was radiotherapy, temozolomide, or both that patients received previously, with most receiving both.

Sequenced by immunoSEQ multiplex PCR; TCRdb stores in-frame clones only, minus some. The data show tens of thousands of clones, with about 80% seen just once and 5.9% held by the top ten. With 1 base clipped from V and 6 bases from J, the junction kept 10 bases outside the gene matches. Looked up from germline, CDR1 is SGHNT and CDR2 is YYREEE (reference sequence). The length of the CDR3 is 15 residues. The receptor was isolated from a man aged 45-65 years with glioma. The source material was PBMCs, sampled from a glioma patient whose treatment included an IDH1 peptide vaccine. This chain joins TRBV5-4 and TRBJ2-7, with TRBD1 matching over 7 bases. The CDR3 reads CASSLFRHRGGEQYF. CDR3 DNA: TGTGCCAGCAGCTTGTTTCGGCACAGGGGCGGCGAGCAGTACTTC. Full variable domain (remainder filled in from reference TRBV5-4 and TRBJ2-7): ETGVTQSPTHLIKTRGQQVTLRCSSQSGHNTVSWYQQALGQGPQFIFQYYREEENGRGNFPPRFSGLQFPNYSSELNVNALELDDSALYLCASSLFRHRGGEQYFGPGTRLTVT.